This TCR beta chain comes out of a study of T and B cells in COVID-19 patients. Across the whole study: Active-infection patients were older, median around 62 years, than recovered patients, median roughly 35 years. General observations from the study: Exclusive to the recovered cohort were a few thousand TCR clusters, 31 of them with low generation probability.

The CDR3 has 14 amino acids. Per the germline V gene, CDR1 is MRHNA and CDR2 is SNTAGT. V shed 2 bases and J 9 bases; nucleotides not matched to a gene: 7. This clonotype is labeled as medium-sized. The antigen is not known. BIOMED2 TRB-A/B primer pools were used in multiplex TRB PCR. MiXCR, run by TCRdb on the multiplex PCR reads, gives a single entry per CDR3 protein. Among fewer than 15,000 distinct CDR3 sequences, over 25% were seen once, and the ten largest hold approximately 4%. Blood genomic DNA input for TRB amplification was about 240-550 ng. This chain joins TRBV6-4 and TRBJ2-1; 7 nucleotides agree with TRBD2. Material for sequencing was blood. The sequence derives from a human donor who had recovered from COVID-19. The CDR3 DNA is TGTGCCAGCAGTGACCGACTAGCCTCGAGTGAGCAGTTCTTC. Translating gives CASSDRLASSEQFF.